The clone carrying this T cell receptor beta chain was picked up many times. The antigen remains undetermined. What was amplified from RNA transcripts were TCR beta CDR3 regions. The HTBI primer set drove a first-round RT-PCR of the TCR CDR3. MiXCR, run by TCRdb on the multiplex PCR reads, gives a single entry per CDR3 protein. The sample includes about 590,000 distinct CDR3 sequences, 15% to 17% seen only once; the top ten take around 7.3%. No progression to ophthalmopathy during 18 months of follow-up defined stable disease. It was uncontrolled infection, other autoimmune disease, pregnancy or lactation that excluded patients. The data originate from a study of T cells in Graves' hyperthyroidism and ophthalmopathy. Across the whole study: Peripheral blood was drawn at first diagnosis, prior to all treatment.

Whole-study findings and limits: Blood shared most expanded thyroid clonotypes above 0.001.

The germline gives CDR1 LGHDT, CDR2 YNNKEL (reference sequence). The CDR3 is 13 amino acids. Trimming left V 0 bases short and J 5 bases short, with 5 bases between. The specimen sequenced was blood. The TCR was taken from a woman younger than 45 with Graves' hyperthyroidism. The V call is TRBV3-1, the J call TRBJ2-1; D not certain. This chain's CDR3 is CASSQDLNNEQFF. CDR3 DNA: TGTGCCAGCAGCCAAGACCTAAACAATGAGCAGTTCTTC.